This passage covers 10 T cell receptor beta chains from one sample sequenced in a study of OX40 agonist ivuxolimab in advanced cancers. Method: immunoSEQ multiplex PCR; TCRdb's copy keeps in-frame clones and lacks some. The data show tens of thousands of clones, with over 75% seen just once and about 0.32% held by the top ten. The specimen comprised CD4+ or CD8+ T cells sorted from blood, sampled in a trial of the OX40 agonist ivuxolimab. The receptors derive from an adult with an advanced solid tumor such as melanoma, head and neck, liver or kidney cancer.

This rearrangement joins TRBV7-6 to TRBJ2-1; D is ambiguous. The CDR3 runs to 14 residues. With 1 base removed from V and 8 bases from J, the gap between germline ends came to 12 bases. CDR1 and CDR2 (germline): SGHVS, FNYEAQ. CDR3 in DNA: TGTGCCAGCAGCTTAGAGGGCCCCCTCGATGAGCAGTTCTTC. This gives the protein CASSLEGPLDEQFF.

The V and J genes are TRBV7-8 and TRBJ1-5; no clear D gene. The germline V gene encodes CDR1 SGHVS and CDR2 FQNEAQ. The ends were cut back, 1 base at V and 5 bases at J, with 6 bases in the middle. The CDR3 is 13 amino acids. The CDR3 DNA reads as TGTGCCAGCAGCTTAGGGCAATATCAGCCCCAGCATTTT. Translating it yields CASSLGQYQPQHF.

The chain recombines TRBV29-1 with TRBJ2-5, with D maybe TRBD1 (6 bases). V was cut by 4 bases and J by 2 bases, with 11 bases left in between. The CDR3 is made up of 13 amino acids. Germline V CDR1 and CDR2: SQVTM, ANQGSEA. This CDR3 is CSVAQGPQETQYF. The CDR3 DNA reads TGCAGCGTTGCTCAGGGGCCTCAAGAGACCCAGTACTTC.

The chain couples TRBV5-1 to TRBJ1-4; D is perhaps TRBD1 (6 bases). The V and J ends lost 5 bases and 4 bases respectively, with 12 bases between them. There are 14 residues in the CDR3. Germline values: CDR1 SGHRS, CDR2 YFSETQ. The CDR3 reads CASSLGQFNEKLFF. In DNA, the CDR3 is TGCGCCAGCAGTTTAGGACAGTTTAATGAAAAACTGTTTTTT.

V and J are TRBV10-2 and TRBJ2-5; a weak D match, TRBD2 (6 bases). V was trimmed by 4 bases and J by 4 bases, leaving 22 bases between them. The CDR3 extends over 17 amino acids. Germline V gene lookup returns CDR1 WSHSY and CDR2 SAAADI. Here the CDR3 DNA reads TGCGCCAGCAGTGGACCCGTCTTCCGCGGGGTAGGAGAGACCCAGTACTTC. Amino acid sequence: CASSGPVFRGVGETQYF.

The chain carries TRBV6-5 and TRBJ1-2; TRBD1 matches at 10 bases. J lost 4 bases, V lost 7 bases, and 9 bases had no gene match. The CDR3 is 15 amino acids. Germline CDR1 and CDR2: MNHEY and SVGAGI. CDR3 nucleotides: TGTGCCAGCACCACTCCTCGGACAGGGGGCTATGGCTACACCTTC. Protein product: CASTTPRTGGYGYTF.

The chain links TRBV7-9 to TRBJ2-3, with D perhaps assigned TRBD1 or TRBD2 (5 bases each). The CDR3 runs 17 residues. Trimming removed 4 bases at V and 0 bases at J, with 17 bases between. Germline lookup yields CDR1 SEHNR and CDR2 FQNEAQ (reference sequence). The CDR3 nucleotides read TGTGCCAGCAGCTCAAAAGAGACCGGGACGAGCACAGATACGCAGTATTTT. Its protein product is CASSSKETGTSTDTQYF.

The CDR3 nucleotides read TGCAGCGTCCGACAGGGACCGGAGACCCAGTACTTC. It specifies CSVRQGPETQYF. The chain is built from TRBV29-1 and TRBJ2-5, with 7 bases aligning to TRBD1. J lost 5 bases, V lost 6 bases, and 6 bases had no gene match. The CDR3 covers 12 residues. Germline V gene lookup returns CDR1 SQVTM and CDR2 ANQGSEA.

The chain recombines TRBV18 with TRBJ2-3; D is uncertain. The V gene lost 6 bases and the J gene lost 0 bases, with 10 bases spanning the gap. Germline V lookup: CDR1 KGHSH, CDR2 LQKENI. CDR3 length: 14 residues. CDR3 residues: CASSEQRSTDTQYF. CDR3 nucleotides: TGTGCCAGCTCCGAACAGAGAAGCACAGATACGCAGTATTTT.

The chain combines TRBV5-6 with TRBJ1-3; possible D gene TRBD1, 6 bases. The CDR3 is 14 amino acids. V was pared by 4 bases and J by 2 bases, with 10 bases between. Germline assignment: CDR1 SGHDT and CDR2 YYEEEE. CDR3 nucleotide sequence: TGTGCCAGCAGCAAAGGGGGAGCTGGAAACACCATATATTTT. As protein: CASSKGGAGNTIYF.